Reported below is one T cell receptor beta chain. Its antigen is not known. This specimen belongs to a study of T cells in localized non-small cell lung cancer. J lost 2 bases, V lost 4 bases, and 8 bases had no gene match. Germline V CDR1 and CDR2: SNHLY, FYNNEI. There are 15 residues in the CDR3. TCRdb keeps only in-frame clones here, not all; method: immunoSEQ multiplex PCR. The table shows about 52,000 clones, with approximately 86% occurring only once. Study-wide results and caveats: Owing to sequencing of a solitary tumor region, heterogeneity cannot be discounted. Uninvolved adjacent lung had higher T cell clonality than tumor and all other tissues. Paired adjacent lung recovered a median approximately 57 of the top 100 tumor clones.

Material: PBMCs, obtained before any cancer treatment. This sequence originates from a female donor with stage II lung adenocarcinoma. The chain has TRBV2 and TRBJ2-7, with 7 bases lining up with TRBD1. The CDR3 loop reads CASSVGRQGAYEQYF. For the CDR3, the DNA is TGTGCCAGCAGTGTGGGGCGACAGGGAGCCTACGAGCAGTACTTC.